The 7 T cell receptor beta chains below come from one sample, sequenced in a study of T cells in localized non-small cell lung cancer. Clones were sequenced by immunoSEQ multiplex PCR, and TCRdb holds only the in-frame ones, with some missing. The sample holds approximately 2,200 clones, 25% seen once. Here the sequenced sample was lung tumor tissue, taken before any cancer treatment. These receptors came from a woman aged 35-75 years with stage III lung adenocarcinoma.

This clone was recorded a few times. The rearrangement links TRBV6-8 to TRBJ2-5; 8 positions agree with TRBD2. V trimming: 7 bases; J trimming: 5 bases; junction bases outside the gene matches: 9. This CDR3 contains 14 residues. The germline gives CDR1 MNHGY, CDR2 SAAAGT. The CDR3 DNA reads TGTGCCAGCAACAAAGCGGGGGTCTGGGAGACCCAGTACTTC. The encoded protein is CASNKAGVWETQYF.

V usage is TRBV15 and J usage is TRBJ2-5, with D hard to call. CDR1 and CDR2 from the germline V gene are LNHNV and YYDKDF (reference sequence). This CDR3 has 16 amino acids. Trimming took 1 base from V and 3 from J, leaving 15 bases between them. The CDR3 sequence is CATSRAGRNSEETQYF. The CDR3 nucleotides are TGTGCCACCAGCAGAGCAGGCCGAAACTCCGAAGAGACCCAGTACTTC.

This clone ranks as large. Written as DNA, the CDR3 is TGTGCCAGCAGCGTATACGGGGGTTTTAATTCACCCCTCCACTTT. Translating gives CASSVYGGFNSPLHF. V and J are TRBV9 and TRBJ1-6; a weak D match, TRBD1 (5 bases). Germline lookup yields CDR1 SGDLS and CDR2 YYNGEE. V was pared by 1 base and J by 6 bases, with 11 bases between. This CDR3 has 15 amino acids.

This clone was found a few times. The rearrangement links TRBV12-5 to TRBJ2-1; D possibly matches TRBD1 or TRBD2 (7 bases each). The germline V gene has CDR1 LGHNT and CDR2 FRNRAP. CDR3 length: 18 residues. This CDR3 is CASNPTGRGVGAREKQFF. DNA for the CDR3: TGTGCCAGCAACCCGACAGGGAGGGGGGTCGGAGCGAGGGAAAAGCAGTTCTTC.

The chain is built from TRBV14 and TRBJ2-1, with 9 nucleotides matching TRBD2. V was pared by 3 bases and J by 7 bases, with 10 bases of the junction left unmatched. Germline-derived CDR1 and CDR2 are SGHDN and FVKESK. The CDR3 totals 16 residues. CDR3 in DNA: TGTGCCAGCAGCCACCGGATGGCGGGGGGGAGGAATGAGCAGTTCTTC. The encoded protein is CASSHRMAGGRNEQFF.

The rearrangement links TRBV6-8 to TRBJ2-7; D uncertain. Germline values: CDR1 MNHGY, CDR2 SAAAGT. The V and J ends lost 2 bases and 4 bases respectively, with 15 bases between them. The length of the CDR3 is 15 residues. The CDR3 region has the DNA TGTGCCAGCAGTTACGGGAACTCGCCGATTTACGAGCAGTACTTC. Its translation is CASSYGNSPIYEQYF.

The J gene is TRBJ2-2, the V gene TRBV19; 9 bases agree with TRBD1. Germline CDR1 LNHDA, CDR2 SQIVND (reference sequence). With V trimmed by 6 bases and J by 4 bases, 3 bases remained unmatched. This CDR3 is 14 amino acids long. The chain's CDR3 is CASSGTGSTGELFF. In DNA form, the CDR3 reads TGTGCCAGTAGCGGGACAGGGTCCACCGGGGAGCTGTTTTTT. Drawing the rest from reference TRBV19 and TRBJ2-2, the complete variable domain is DGGITQSPKYLFRKEGQNVTLSCEQNLNHDAMYWYRQDPGQGLRLIYYSQIVNDFQKGDIAEGYSVSREKKESFPLTVTSAQKNPTAFYLCASSGTGSTGELFFGEGSRLTVL.